This entry describes one T cell receptor beta chain. The CDR3 sequence is 13 residues long. V shed 4 bases and J shed 6 bases, with 8 bases lying between them. CDR1 KGHDR and CDR2 SFDVKD come from the germline V gene. This specimen comes from a study of blood T cell repertoires in COVID-19. Across the study: T cells, B-cell-depleted T cells, or PBMCs provided the cDNA or gDNA that served as material.

Each participant's cohort was designated according to participant-reported clinical history. This table comes from immunoSEQ multiplex PCR, and its TCRdb copy is limited to in-frame clones, with some not included. Altogether fewer than 250,000 clones are present, around nine tenths being singletons, with the ten largest covering 11%. The chain is built from TRBV24-1 and TRBJ2-2; D unclear. Sequencing input: PBMCs or T cells enriched from blood (not recorded which). The clonotype was recovered from a young man who had recovered from COVID-19. CDR3 amino acids: CATSDPLAGELFF. The CDR3 DNA is TGTGCCACCAGTGACCCCCTAGCCGGGGAGCTGTTTTTT.